The 27 T cell receptor beta chains below all came from one sample that was sequenced in a study of shared clonotypes between healthy human individuals. TCRdb's table, derived via immunoSEQ multiplex PCR, lists solely in-frame clones and lacks some. This table has 1,500,000 or so clones, 95% to 97% appearing once. The sequenced sample was naive CD4+ T cells sorted from blood. Indicated subset: CD45RA+ positively selected. These receptors were obtained from a man aged 25 to 45 in good health.

To note about this clone: The same CDR3 can be traced to other DNA sequences in this sample. J is TRBJ2-3 and V is TRBV12-5; a possible D gene is TRBD2 (5 bases). Trimming pared 6 bases from V and 4 bases from J, leaving 11 bases between. The CDR3 sequence is 13 residues long. In germline, CDR1 is LGHNT, CDR2 FRNRAP. The CDR3 region has the DNA TGTGCTAGTGGCTTAAGCGGCGCAGATACGCAGTATTTT. Protein sequence: CASGLSGADTQYF.

This clone was seen once. The chain combines TRBV5-1 with TRBJ2-7, with 10 nucleotides matching TRBD2. The CDR3 length is 18 residues. J was trimmed by 6 bases and V by 2 bases; bases with no gene match: 17. Germline V gives CDR1 SGHRS, CDR2 YFSETQ. The CDR3 sequence: CASSFTAFASGSRGEQYF. The DNA for the CDR3 is TGCGCCAGCAGCTTTACCGCCTTCGCTAGCGGGAGTCGAGGCGAGCAGTACTTC.

The rearrangement uses TRBV2 and TRBJ1-1; D is perhaps TRBD1 (6 bases). The CDR3 covers 12 residues. Per germline, CDR1 SNHLY and CDR2 FYNNEI. V lost 6 bases and J lost 5, with 10 bases in between. In DNA form, the CDR3 reads TGTGCCAGCAGCCGGGACATAACTGAAGCTTTCTTT. It specifies CASSRDITEAFF.

This chain uses TRBV18 with TRBJ1-6; D may be TRBD1 (5 bases). Trimming removed 3 bases at V and 10 bases at J, with 16 bases between. Germline V gene lookup returns CDR1 KGHSH and CDR2 LQKENI. This CDR3 is built from 15 residues. CDR3 sequence (DNA): TGTGCCAGCTCACCTCAGGGTAGAGGATTGTCACCCCTCCACTTT. It translates to CASSPQGRGLSPLHF.

The chain is built from TRBV28 and TRBJ1-5; 10 bases map to TRBD1. The CDR3 sequence is 15 residues long. V lost 6 bases to trimming and J lost 5 bases; unmatched junction nucleotides: 7. CDR1 is MDHEN and CDR2 is SYDVKM in the germline V gene. CDR3 loop: CASSPGTGEHQPQHF. The CDR3 DNA reads TGTGCCAGCAGCCCCGGGACAGGGGAGCATCAGCCCCAGCATTTT. Complete variable domain (other parts from reference TRBV28 and TRBJ1-5): DVKVTQSSRYLVKRTGEKVFLECVQDMDHENMFWYRQDPGLGLRLIYFSYDVKMKEKGDIPEGYSVSREKKERFSLILESASTNQTSMYLCASSPGTGEHQPQHFGDGTRLSIL.

The chain uses TRBV7-9 and TRBJ1-4; tentative D call: TRBD1 (6 bases). The CDR3 runs to 17 residues. Germline V gene data show CDR1 as SEHNR and CDR2 as FQNEAQ (reference sequence). Trimming shortened V by 1 base and J by 4 bases, and 16 bases separated the two germline ends. The CDR3 coding sequence is TGTGCCAGCAGCTTAGGGCGATACAGGGAACTTAATGAAAAACTGTTTTTT. Protein sequence: CASSLGRYRELNEKLFF.

V gene TRBV18 combines with J gene TRBJ2-7; maybe TRBD1 (5 bases). The CDR3 has 14 residues. V was pared by 0 bases and J by 6 bases, with 12 bases between. Germline assignment: CDR1 KGHSH and CDR2 LQKENI. CDR3: CASSPPGRAGEQYF. CDR3 bases: TGTGCCAGCTCACCACCGGGCAGGGCAGGCGAGCAGTACTTC. Based on the CDR3 plus reference TRBV18 and TRBJ2-7, the full variable domain is NAGVMQNPRHLVRRRGQEARLRCSPMKGHSHVYWYRQLPEEGLKFMVYLQKENIIDESGMPKERFSAEFPKEGPSILRIQQVVRGDSAAYFCASSPPGRAGEQYFGPGTRLTVT.

The V gene is TRBV5-1, the J gene TRBJ2-1; D is perhaps TRBD1 (6 bases). The CDR3 has 15 amino acids. CDR1 is SGHRS and CDR2 is YFSETQ in the germline V gene. Trimming left V 4 bases short and J 7 bases short, with 18 bases between. The CDR3 sequence is CASSLGVQGGNEQFF. DNA of the CDR3: TGCGCCAGCAGCCTGGGGGTACAGGGTGGTAATGAGCAGTTCTTC.

The chain links TRBV18 to TRBJ2-1; the match to TRBD2 covers 8 bases. V lost 2 bases, J lost 0 bases, and 12 bases stayed unmatched. This CDR3 region has 19 residues. The V gene's germline CDR1 is KGHSH and CDR2 LQKENI. CDR3 DNA: TGTGCCAGCTCACCAGCAGCGGGAGTAGTCTTGAGCTCCTACAATGAGCAGTTCTTC. Translated: CASSPAAGVVLSSYNEQFF.

CDR3: CASSIASGSWYF. In DNA form, the CDR3 reads TGTGCCAGTAGTATAGCTAGCGGGAGTTGGTATTTT. The V call is TRBV19, the J call TRBJ2-3; TRBD2 agrees at 10 bases. J was trimmed by 14 bases and V by 1 base; bases with no gene match: 3. Germline assignment: CDR1 LNHDA and CDR2 SQIVND (reference sequence). CDR3 size: 12 residues.

The rearrangement uses TRBV5-1 and TRBJ2-5; possibly TRBD1 for D (6 bases). The CDR3 sequence is 15 residues long. CDR1 and CDR2 from the germline V gene are SGHRS and YFSETQ. The ends were cut back, 4 bases at V and 6 bases at J, with 19 bases in the middle. The CDR3 reads CASSPDTTGVKTQYF. CDR3 nucleotide sequence: TGCGCCAGCAGCCCCGACACGACAGGCGTGAAGACCCAGTACTTC.

The CDR3 coding sequence is TGTGCCAGCAGTTACCGTAGGGGCTACACCTTC. This sequence encodes CASSYRRGYTF. This rearrangement joins TRBV6-1 to TRBJ1-2, with D uncertain. The CDR3 covers 11 residues. V lost 5 bases and J lost 8, with 9 bases in between. Germline V gives CDR1 MNHNS, CDR2 SASEGT.

The V call is TRBV2, the J call TRBJ2-1; TRBD1 matches 10 bases. Unmatched junction bases numbered 11, after V lost 6 bases and J lost 3 bases. The length of the CDR3 is 17 residues. Germline V gene data show CDR1 as SNHLY and CDR2 as FYNNEI. CDR3 coding DNA: TGTGCCAGCAGCACCGGGACAGGGGTGCCCCTCTACAATGAGCAGTTCTTC. Translating gives CASSTGTGVPLYNEQFF.

The CDR3 DNA is TGTGCCAGCAGCTTAGGGGCGGCCGTATCGACCGGGGAGCTGTTTTTT. It codes for CASSLGAAVSTGELFF. The chain employs TRBV7-7 and TRBJ2-2; D remains ambiguous. CDR1 SSHAT and CDR2 FNYEAQ come from the germline V gene (reference sequence). Between the trimmed V and J ends, which lost 1 base and 5 bases, there was a span of 14 bases. The CDR3 is 16 amino acids.

The CDR3 DNA reads as TGTGCCAGCAGCTTAGGGCAGGGTTTCACCGGGGAGCTGTTTTTT. Translation: CASSLGQGFTGELFF. The chain has TRBV7-9 and TRBJ2-2; maybe TRBD1 (5 bases). Per the germline V gene, CDR1 is SEHNR and CDR2 is FQNEAQ (reference sequence). V lost 1 base and J lost 4, with 10 bases in between. There are 15 residues in the CDR3.

This clone was recorded once. The V gene is TRBV7-9, the J gene TRBJ2-5, with TRBD1 matching over 7 bases. V lost 0 bases, J lost 5 bases, and 12 bases stayed unmatched. CDR1 and CDR2 (germline): SEHNR, FQNEAQ (reference sequence). CDR3 length: 17 amino acids. As DNA, the CDR3 is TGTGCCAGCAGCTTAGCTGGGGTGAGACAGGGACGGGAGACCCAGTACTTC. Translated, it gives CASSLAGVRQGRETQYF. The full variable domain, in which reference TRBV7-9 and TRBJ2-5 provide the parts outside the CDR3, is DTGVSQNPRHKITKRGQNVTFRCDPISEHNRLYWYRQTLGQGPEFLTYFQNEAQLEKSRLLSDRFSAERPKGSFSTLEIQRTEQGDSAMYLCASSLAGVRQGRETQYFGPGTRLLVL.

The chain joins TRBV19 to TRBJ2-7; D may be TRBD1 (6 bases). V lost 10 bases, J lost 4 bases, and 14 bases lay in between. The CDR3 is 12 amino acids. The germline V gene encodes CDR1 LNHDA and CDR2 SQIVND (reference sequence). The CDR3 nucleotides are TGTGCCACCCGACAGGTCCCGTACGAGCAGTACTTC. Translating gives CATRQVPYEQYF.

This clone was recorded only once. The V gene is TRBV15, the J gene TRBJ2-4; either TRBD1 or TRBD2 may supply D (6 bases each). Trimming removed 1 base from V and 1 base from J, with 23 bases in between. Germline V lookup: CDR1 LNHNV, CDR2 YYDKDF (reference sequence). The CDR3 totals 20 residues. The DNA of the CDR3 is TGTGCCACCAGCAGAGCTGTCCCTCGGAGTGGGGGGCAGGCCAAAAACATTCAGTACTTC. It encodes CATSRAVPRSGGQAKNIQYF.

The genes are TRBV19 and TRBJ2-1; D is unresolved. Trimming took 3 bases from V and 15 from J, leaving 18 bases between them. CDR3 length: 13 amino acids. From germline, CDR1 is LNHDA and CDR2 SQIVND (reference sequence). DNA of the CDR3: TGTGCCAGTAGTATGCTCCAAGGAACGAACCCGTTCTTC. Amino acid sequence: CASSMLQGTNPFF.

The chain recombines TRBV7-6 with TRBJ2-7; 9 nucleotides align to TRBD1. The CDR3 contains 15 residues. Germline values: CDR1 SGHVS, CDR2 FNYEAQ. Germline trimming cut 5 bases from V and 0 bases from J; bases unmatched to any gene: 5. CDR3 nucleotide sequence: TGTGCCAGCAGCCTCGGGACAGGGTACTCCTACGAGCAGTACTTC. This codes for CASSLGTGYSYEQYF.

This chain uses TRBV4-3 with TRBJ2-7; D remains ambiguous. CDR3 length equals 13 residues. Germline-derived CDR1 and CDR2 are LGHNA and YSLEER. V was clipped by 1 base and J by 4 bases, with 8 bases between them. The CDR3 region has the DNA TGCGCCAGCAGCCAAGCGCCTTTTTACGAGCAGTACTTC. It yields the protein CASSQAPFYEQYF.

This clone came up once. The rearrangement joins TRBV5-4 to TRBJ1-1, with D hard to call. The germline V gene has CDR1 SGHNT and CDR2 YYREEE (reference sequence). The germline V and J ends were trimmed by 3 bases and 2 bases, with 8 bases remaining between them. This CDR3 is built from 13 residues. CDR3 DNA sequence: TGTGCCAGCAGCTCAAGGCTAAACACTGAAGCTTTCTTT. The encoded protein is CASSSRLNTEAFF.

V is TRBV14 and J is TRBJ2-7, with TRBD1 matching over 7 bases. The CDR3 is 13 residues long. V lost 2 bases, J lost 3 bases, and 1 base stayed unmatched. CDR1 is SGHDN and CDR2 is FVKESK in the germline V gene. CDR3 region: CASSQQGVYEQYF. CDR3 coding DNA: TGTGCCAGCAGCCAACAGGGGGTCTACGAGCAGTACTTC.

The V gene is TRBV5-1, the J gene TRBJ2-7, with D perhaps given as TRBD1 or TRBD2 (6 bases each). This CDR3 is built from 16 residues. Germline CDR1 and CDR2: SGHRS and YFSETQ. Trimming removed 4 bases at V and 0 bases at J, with 17 bases between. This chain's CDR3 is CASSPTPRDTSYEQYF. The DNA for the CDR3 is TGCGCCAGCAGCCCGACCCCGCGGGACACCTCCTACGAGCAGTACTTC.

V and J are TRBV7-9 and TRBJ2-7, with a possible D match to TRBD2 (6 bases). CDR1 is SEHNR and CDR2 is FQNEAQ in the germline V gene (reference sequence). V shed 3 bases and J shed 7 bases, with 13 bases lying between them. This CDR3 spans 13 amino acids. CDR3 region: CASSFGGVAEQYF. The DNA for the CDR3 is TGTGCCAGCAGCTTCGGAGGGGTGGCTGAGCAGTACTTC.

This chain uses TRBV29-1 with TRBJ2-3; tentatively, D is TRBD1 or TRBD2 (6 bases each). CDR3 length: 13 residues. Germline V gene sequence: CDR1 SQVTM, CDR2 ANQGSEA. The V and J ends lost 7 bases and 5 bases respectively, with 16 bases between them. The CDR3 loop reads CSGARGPGDTQYF. The CDR3 nucleotides read TGCAGCGGCGCTCGGGGGCCGGGAGATACGCAGTATTTT.

This chain uses TRBV14 with TRBJ2-5; D is unclear. The CDR3 runs 15 residues. The V gene's germline CDR1 is SGHDN and CDR2 FVKESK. Between the trimmed V and J ends, which lost 3 bases and 4 bases, there was a span of 15 bases. The CDR3 nucleotides are TGTGCCAGCAGCCACTCATTGGGGTGGCGAGAGACCCAGTACTTC. Protein sequence: CASSHSLGWRETQYF. Complete variable domain (other parts from reference TRBV14 and TRBJ2-5): EAGVTQFPSHSVIEKGQTVTLRCDPISGHDNLYWYRRVMGKEIKFLLHFVKESKQDESGMPNNRFLAERTGGTYSTLKVQPAELEDSGVYFCASSHSLGWRETQYFGPGTRLLVL.